This T cell receptor (beta chain) is from a study of spatial heterogeneity in lung cancer. Study-level information: Tumor regions showed TCR transcript counts that correlated strongly with a T cell module score from matched bulk RNA-seq. Broader study findings: Tumoral mutation counts were tracked by counts of expanded intratumoral alpha and beta TCRs.

In this sample, this clonotype turned up many times. Its specificity is not known. The library was designed around alpha chains, so this beta chain is a stray read whose abundance carries little weight. Indicated time point: sample taken at primary tumor resection. CDR1 MNHEY and CDR2 SMNVEV come from the germline V gene (reference sequence). Unmatched junction bases numbered 9, after V lost 7 bases and J lost 0 bases. The CDR3 runs 16 residues. One entry per CDR3 protein, called by TCRdb with MiXCR from the 5' RACE reads. Among 9,000 to 10,000 distinct CDR3 sequences, around 15% were seen once, and the ten largest hold approximately 15%.

The chain carries TRBV27 and TRBJ2-3; TRBD2 agrees at 8 bases. This clonotype was obtained from a male donor with early-stage non-small cell lung cancer. Here the sequenced sample was lung tumor tissue, taken at surgery. The CDR3 sequence: CASNPSGLTSTDTQYF. As DNA, the CDR3 is TGTGCCAGCAACCCTAGCGGGCTGACTAGCACAGATACGCAGTATTTT.